The 9 T cell receptor beta chains in this list originate from one sample, sequenced in a study of T cell responses to AZD1222 COVID-19 vaccine. Method: immunoSEQ multiplex PCR; TCRdb's copy keeps in-frame clones and lacks some. Of about 150,000 clones detected, approximately 90% appear once; the ten largest clones hold 1.5% to 2%. This specimen consisted of peripheral blood, obtained on day 0 of AZD1222 vaccination. The receptors were gathered from an adult in good health.

This chain connects TRBV28 to TRBJ2-7, with D possibly TRBD2 on 6 matching bases. Germline assignment: CDR1 MDHEN and CDR2 SYDVKM. The CDR3 length is 14 residues. Trimming removed 2 bases at V and 7 bases at J, with 15 bases between. The CDR3 loop is CASSLPGATWEQYF. The CDR3 coding sequence is TGTGCCAGCAGTTTACCGGGAGCAACGTGGGAGCAGTACTTC.

This chain joins TRBV2 and TRBJ1-5; 8 nucleotides agree with TRBD1. The CDR3 has 15 amino acids. With V trimmed by 6 bases and J by 4 bases, 8 bases remained unmatched. The germline V gene has CDR1 SNHLY and CDR2 FYNNEI. The CDR3, as DNA: TGTGCCAGCAGGGTGGGACAGGACGCAAATCAGCCCCAGCATTTT. This encodes CASRVGQDANQPQHF.

CDR3 sequence reads: CASSMLVNEKLFF. Here the CDR3 DNA reads TGTGCCAGCAGTATGTTGGTTAATGAAAAACTGTTTTTT. This rearrangement joins TRBV2 to TRBJ1-4; D is ambiguous. Germline CDR1 reads SNHLY; CDR2 reads FYNNEI. V lost 5 bases to trimming and J lost 4 bases, with 8 bases between them. This CDR3 has 13 amino acids.

This chain joins TRBV7-6 and TRBJ1-1; D remains unclear. The V and J ends lost 5 bases and 4 bases respectively, with 17 bases between them. CDR3 length equals 15 residues. CDR1 and CDR2 from the germline V gene are SGHVS and FNYEAQ. CDR3 nucleotide sequence: TGTGCCAGCAGCCCAACGGTGGAGGGCTCCACTGAAGCTTTCTTT. This codes for CASSPTVEGSTEAFF. The entire variable domain, with the rest obtained from reference TRBV7-6 and TRBJ1-1, is as follows: GAGVSQSPRYKVTKRGQDVALRCDPISGHVSLYWYRQALGQGPEFLTYFNYEAQQDKSGLPNDRFSAERPEGSISTLTIQRTEQRDSAMYRCASSPTVEGSTEAFFGQGTRLTVV.

The V gene is TRBV9, the J gene TRBJ2-1; 8 positions match TRBD2. This CDR3 is built from 15 residues. The V gene's germline CDR1 is SGDLS and CDR2 YYNGEE. V gave up 4 bases and J gave up 5 bases; unmatched junction bases: 8. The CDR3 is CASSSVWRGDNEQFF. The CDR3, as DNA: TGTGCCAGCAGCTCCGTGTGGCGGGGGGACAATGAGCAGTTCTTC.

This chain connects TRBV12-3 or TRBV12-4 to TRBJ1-1; D not certain. This CDR3 is 12 amino acids long. V shed 6 bases and J shed 5 bases, with 10 bases lying between them. CDR3 sequence: CASSEIGTEAFF. CDR3 DNA sequence: TGTGCCAGCAGCGAAATAGGGACTGAAGCTTTCTTT.

The chain recombines TRBV6-5 with TRBJ1-2; D not resolved. This CDR3 has 14 residues. Germline V CDR1 and CDR2: MNHEY, SVGAGI. With 2 bases removed from V and 7 bases from J, the gap between germline ends came to 14 bases. This CDR3 reads CASSYRSGRSGYTF. The CDR3 DNA reads TGTGCCAGCAGTTACAGGAGTGGGAGGAGTGGCTACACCTTC.

The rearrangement links TRBV3-1 (or the pseudogene TRBV3-2) to TRBJ2-2; D tentatively reads TRBD1 or TRBD2 (6 bases each). This CDR3 contains 15 residues. The germline V gene has CDR1 LGHDT and CDR2 YNNKEL (reference sequence). V lost 0 bases, J lost 7 bases, and 12 bases lay in between. The CDR3 bases are TGTGCCAGCAGCCAAGAGGAGGGGGAAATCGGGGAGCTGTTTTTT. Its protein product is CASSQEEGEIGELFF.

The chain couples TRBV9 to TRBJ1-1; weak D call: TRBD1 (5 bases). The V end lost 3 bases, the J end lost 9 bases, and 24 bases lay between the germline ends. The length of the CDR3 is 16 residues. Germline lookup yields CDR1 SGDLS and CDR2 YYNGEE. This chain's CDR3 is CASSAKPLGHLDQAFF. The CDR3 nucleotides are TGTGCCAGCAGCGCTAAGCCCCTTGGACACCTTGACCAAGCTTTCTTT.